These 5 T cell receptor beta chains share one sample of origin, sequenced in a study of tissue T cells after allogeneic stem cell transplantation. Sample time point: mouse harvest day 14 after allogeneic transplant. Mouse grafts combined 10^7 T-cell-depleted bone marrow cells with 10^6 splenic CD5+ T cells. Sequencing used immunoSEQ multiplex PCR; TCRdb keeps in-frame clones, though not all of them. The data contain under 3,500 clones, about 50% of them seen just once; the ten biggest clones take up 15% to 20%. What was sequenced was gut tissue. These receptor sequences come from a female BALB/c mouse given C57BL/6 T cells with graft-versus-host disease after an allogeneic hematopoietic cell transplant.

With regard to this clone: Mouse names are used for the genes. Read sequence stops 1 residue before the CDR3 end, and the germline J gene provides the missing end. The rearrangement links TRBV2 to TRBJ2-3; D is perhaps TRBD2 (6 bases). This CDR3 is 15 amino acids long. From germline, CDR1 is LGHNA and CDR2 YSYQKL. Trimming removed 1 base at V and 0 bases at J, with 8 bases between. The sequenced part of the CDR3 DNA is TGTGCCAGCAGCCAAGGTGGGACTAGTGCAGAAACGCTGTAT. Translation: CASSQGGTSAETLY. The full CDR3 reads CASSQGGTSAETLYF.

On this clone: The germline and genes are mouse ones. The read halts 1 residue ahead of the CDR3 end, with the missing end drawn from the germline J gene. The V gene is TRBV3, the J gene TRBJ1-1; 10 nucleotides align to TRBD1. Germline lookup yields CDR1 SNHLY and CDR2 FYNGKV (reference sequence). CDR3 length: 12 amino acids. The V segment lost 4 bases and the J segment 10 bases; nucleotides outside the gene matches: 3. The CDR3 reads CASSSRDRGVFF. Partial CDR3 DNA: TGTGCCAGCAGCTCCCGGGACAGGGGAGTCTTC.

Comment on this clone: Each gene name is a mouse one. The sequence runs out 1 residue before the end of the CDR3; the remainder is reconstructed from the germline J gene. The J gene is TRBJ2-4, the V gene TRBV23; whether TRBD1, the table's D call, matches the DNA was not checked. The CDR3 runs 14 residues. Germline CDR1 reads KGHTA; CDR2 reads FQNQQP. The CDR3 region is CSSSLRGPQNTLYF. The DNA read from the CDR3 is TGCTCCAGCAGCCTCAGGGGGCCACAAAACACCTTGTAC.

In the case of this clone: Any gene name here is a mouse gene name. The CDR3 bases that were read are TGTGCCTCTCGGACAGGGACTGGAAATACGCTCTAT. This encodes CASRTGTGNTLY. The whole CDR3 is CASRTGTGNTLYF. The gene calls are TRBV29 and TRBJ1-3; 8 bases align to TRBD1. The read falls 1 residue short of the CDR3 end, and the missing part is taken from the germline J gene. This CDR3 contains 13 residues. Germline V gives CDR1 MSHET, CDR2 SYDVDS.

Notes on this clone: Gene names denote mouse genes. The read stops 1 residue short of the end of the CDR3; the missing end is completed from the germline J gene. The chain carries TRBV31 and TRBJ2-7, with 8 nucleotides matching TRBD2. V gave up 1 base and J gave up 3 bases; unmatched junction bases: 2. The CDR3 is 13 residues long. Germline CDR1 reads GKSSPN; CDR2 reads SITVG. The part of the CDR3 DNA that was read is TGTGCCTGGAGTCGACTGGGGTTCTATGAACAGTAC. Translated, it gives CAWSRLGFYEQY. From start to end, the CDR3 is CAWSRLGFYEQYF.